This T cell receptor (beta chain) is from a study of shared clonotypes between healthy human individuals. Study information: Per-donor plates numbered three CD4 naive, three CD4 memory, two CD8 naive and one CD8 memory. The study, taken as a whole, reports: Clonotype sharing among the donors was expected to vary with sequencing depth. In having few donors, the study represented limited genetic and exposure-history diversity.

CDR1 and CDR2 from the germline V gene are SGHAT and FQNNGV. CDR3 length equals 17 residues. V was clipped by 3 bases and J by 0 bases, with 15 bases between them. About this clone itself: Its antigen is undetermined.

Assay used: immunoSEQ multiplex PCR; TCRdb lists only in-frame clones, some missing. Of roughly 1,000,000 clones listed, around 78% are singletons. This TCR derives from a man younger than 35 in good health. Some clones in this sample may be carry-over from other donors' samples. Sequencing was performed on memory CD4+ T cells from PBMCs. Indicated subset: CD45RA-negative fraction. The rearrangement uses TRBV11-2 and TRBJ1-3; D is unresolved. CDR3 bases: TGTGCCAGCAGCTTTGCCCCCGTAACCCTCTCTGGAAACACCATATATTTT. Amino acids: CASSFAPVTLSGNTIYF.